Listed here are 10 T cell receptor beta chains from one sample, sequenced in a study of blood T cell repertoires in COVID-19. Sequencing was performed with immunoSEQ multiplex PCR; in TCRdb, only in-frame clones are kept and a portion is missing. The data hold some 99,000 clones, with 81% observed a single time. What was sequenced was peripheral blood. All receptors come from a woman aged 80 or over with acute or convalescent COVID-19.

For this clone: The sample holds other DNA sequences that translate to the same CDR3. The chain is built from TRBV6-2 or TRBV6-3 and TRBJ1-6; D ambiguous. In germline, CDR1 is MNHEY, CDR2 SVGEGT. The CDR3 is made up of 15 amino acids. Trimming removed 0 bases at V and 9 bases at J, with 12 bases between. The CDR3 DNA follows: TGTGCCAGCAGTTACTCGACCGGGTTGAGTTCACCCCTCCACTTT. The encoded protein is CASSYSTGLSSPLHF.

The V gene is TRBV18, the J gene TRBJ2-3, with 7 bases fitting TRBD2. Germline loops: CDR1 KGHSH, CDR2 LQKENI. The V and J ends lost 5 bases and 9 bases, in that order; junction bases with no gene match: 2. The CDR3 sequence is 11 residues long. CDR3 coding DNA: TGTGCCAGCTCAACGGGAGGAACGCAGTATTTT. Protein sequence: CASSTGGTQYF. Using reference TRBV18 and TRBJ2-3 for the parts outside the CDR3, the full variable domain is NAGVMQNPRHLVRRRGQEARLRCSPMKGHSHVYWYRQLPEEGLKFMVYLQKENIIDESGMPKERFSAEFPKEGPSILRIQQVVRGDSAAYFCASSTGGTQYFGPGTRLTVL.

This chain links TRBV4-1 with TRBJ1-4, with D possibly being TRBD1 (6 bases). The V gene lost 5 bases and the J gene lost 3 bases, with 10 bases spanning the gap. The germline gives CDR1 MGHRA, CDR2 YSYEKL. The CDR3 sequence is 14 residues long. The CDR3 sequence is CASSTGQANEKLFF. CDR3 coding DNA: TGCGCCAGCAGCACAGGGCAGGCTAATGAAAAACTGTTTTTT.

This sequence joins TRBV7-9 and TRBJ1-4; 9 bases match TRBD1. This CDR3 region has 18 residues. The V gene's germline CDR1 is SEHNR and CDR2 FQNEAQ (reference sequence). Germline trimming cut 5 bases from V and 6 bases from J; bases unmatched to any gene: 16. The CDR3, as DNA: TGTGCCAGCAGCCCCCCCCACTCATCGGGACAGGGCTATGAAAAACTGTTTTTT. Its translation: CASSPPHSSGQGYEKLFF.

The CDR3: CASSPDTHPGNTIYF. CDR3 nucleotides: TGTGCCAGCAGTCCAGACACTCACCCTGGAAACACCATATATTTT. The genes are TRBV6-6 and TRBJ1-3; D call uncertain. V was cut by 5 bases and J by 2 bases, with 13 bases left in between. CDR1 MNHNY and CDR2 SVGAGI come from the germline V gene (reference sequence). The CDR3 consists of 15 residues.

This sequence joins TRBV27 and TRBJ2-1; TRBD2 is a possible D gene (5 bases). Germline lookup yields CDR1 MNHEY and CDR2 SMNVEV (reference sequence). This CDR3 is 14 amino acids long. V lost 2 bases and J 6 bases, leaving 11 bases between the germline ends. The CDR3 spells CASSLIGERNEQFF. DNA for the CDR3: TGTGCCAGCAGTTTAATTGGGGAGCGCAATGAGCAGTTCTTC.

The chain is built from TRBV7-2 and TRBJ2-5, with D perhaps matching TRBD1 (6 bases). The germline V gene encodes CDR1 SGHTA and CDR2 FQGNSA. Trimming left V 5 bases short and J 3 bases short, with 13 bases between. This CDR3 spans 14 amino acids. CDR3: CASSPVGHKETQYF. The CDR3 DNA reads TGTGCCAGCAGCCCAGTGGGACACAAAGAGACCCAGTACTTC.

V usage is TRBV7-9 and J usage is TRBJ2-7, with TRBD1 matching over 8 bases. With V trimmed by 5 bases and J by 7 bases, 7 bases remained unmatched. The CDR3 spans 13 residues. CDR1 and CDR2 (germline): SEHNR, FQNEAQ (reference sequence). CDR3 sequence reads: CASSVQGAREQYV. In DNA form, the CDR3 reads TGTGCCAGCAGCGTTCAGGGGGCCAGGGAGCAGTACGTC.

This CDR3 reads CASSMASGTDTQYF. Here the CDR3 DNA reads TGTGCCAGCAGCATGGCTAGCGGCACAGATACGCAGTATTTT. The rearrangement joins TRBV13 to TRBJ2-3; a weak D match, TRBD2 (6 bases). V lost 5 bases, J lost 1 base, and 10 bases lay in between. The V gene's germline CDR1 is PRHDT and CDR2 FYEKMQ (reference sequence). The CDR3 spans 14 residues.

The rearrangement uses TRBV2 and TRBJ2-7, with D possibly being TRBD1 (5 bases). V was pared by 3 bases and J by 1 base, with 13 bases between. This CDR3 region has 15 residues. CDR1 is SNHLY, CDR2 FYNNEI, per germline. The CDR3 sequence is CASSESTGRSYEQYV. Written as DNA, the CDR3 is TGTGCCAGCAGTGAGTCTACAGGAAGATCCTACGAGCAGTACGTC.